A single sample gave rise to the 25 T cell receptor beta chains below, sequenced in a study of CD8+CD57+ T cells in acquired aplastic anemia. Genomic DNA, serving as template, underwent TCR beta VDJ and CDR3 profiling. TCRdb analysed the reads with MiXCR anew, one entry per CDR3 protein. The data contain over 150,000 distinct CDR3 sequences, around 50% of them singletons. Whoever was chosen for sequencing had shown CD8+CD57+ cell expansion by flow cytometry. The sample comprised sorted CD4+, CD8+, or CD8+CD57+ T cells (not recorded which) from PBMCs. The receptors originated from a human donor with aplastic anemia.

This chain connects TRBV29-1 to TRBJ2-2, with D maybe TRBD2 (5 bases). V gave up 5 bases and J gave up 6 bases, with 7 bases separating them. CDR1 and CDR2 (germline): SQVTM, ANQGSEA. The CDR3 has 11 amino acids. The CDR3, as DNA: TGCAGCGTTTACGGGGCCGGGGAGCTGTTTTTT. Protein sequence: CSVYGAGELFF.

This clonotype showed up many times. The chain combines TRBV19 with TRBJ1-2; 7 nucleotides align to TRBD1. From germline, CDR1 is LNHDA and CDR2 SQIVND (reference sequence). The V gene end was trimmed by 4 bases and the J gene end by 4 bases; junction bases not matched to a gene: 9. This CDR3 has 15 residues. The CDR3 coding sequence is TGTGCCAGTAGTAGAGAACCGGGACAGACCTATGGCTACACCTTC. Translation gives CASSREPGQTYGYTF.

This clonotype came up a few times. The rearrangement uses TRBV15 and TRBJ1-2, with D possibly TRBD1 on 5 matching bases. The germline gives CDR1 LNHNV, CDR2 YYDKDF (reference sequence). V was clipped by 5 bases and J by 3 bases, with 16 bases between them. The CDR3 loop spans 15 amino acids. The CDR3 sequence: CATSLQGRLDYGYTF. The CDR3 DNA reads TGTGCCACCAGCCTCCAGGGTCGCCTCGACTATGGCTACACCTTC. Looking up the rest from reference TRBV15 and TRBJ1-2 gives the full variable domain: DAMVIQNPRYQVTQFGKPVTLSCSQTLNHNVMYWYQQKSSQAPKLLFHYYDKDFNNEADTPDNFQSRRPNTSFCFLDIRSPGLGDTAMYLCATSLQGRLDYGYTFGSGTRLTVV.

Comment on this clonotype: A much bigger clone sits one base away, suggesting this may be a read error. The rearrangement uses TRBV20-1 and TRBJ2-7; 9 nucleotides match TRBD1. CDR3 size: 16 residues. Looked up from germline, CDR1 is DFQATT and CDR2 is SNEGSKA (reference sequence). The CDR3 bases are TGCGGTGCTAGAGAGACAGGGGGACCACATTACTACGAGCAGTACTTC. It codes for CGARETGGPHYYEQYF.

This clonotype was seen repeatedly, ten times or more. The chain is built from TRBV9 and TRBJ2-3, with D perhaps TRBD2 (6 bases). Looked up from germline, CDR1 is SGDLS and CDR2 is YYNGEE. This CDR3 comprises 15 residues. The V gene lost 1 base and the J gene lost 1 base, with 10 bases spanning the gap. CDR3 region: CASSVRGIGTDTQYF. Here the CDR3 DNA reads TGTGCCAGCAGCGTACGGGGGATCGGCACAGATACGCAGTATTTT.

This clonotype was found a few times. The chain joins TRBV18 to TRBJ2-2; D might be TRBD2 (6 bases). Germline-derived CDR1 and CDR2 are KGHSH and LQKENI. CDR3 length: 13 amino acids. V was pared by 3 bases and J by 8 bases, with 10 bases between. CDR3 protein: CASSPMGGGELFF. The CDR3 DNA reads TGTGCCAGCTCACCGATGGGAGGTGGGGAGCTGTTTTTT. Based on the CDR3 plus reference TRBV18 and TRBJ2-2, the full variable domain is NAGVMQNPRHLVRRRGQEARLRCSPMKGHSHVYWYRQLPEEGLKFMVYLQKENIIDESGMPKERFSAEFPKEGPSILRIQQVVRGDSAAYFCASSPMGGGELFFGEGSRLTVL.

This clonotype showed up just a few times. This chain uses TRBV10-3 with TRBJ1-3, with TRBD1 matching 9 bases. This CDR3 contains 18 residues. Germline lookup yields CDR1 ENHRY and CDR2 SYGVKD. V gave up 0 bases and J gave up 2 bases; unmatched junction bases: 8. In DNA form, the CDR3 reads TGTGCCATCAGTGAGTCCAACCAGGGGACAGGGCCTGGAAACACCATATATTTT. Encoded protein: CAISESNQGTGPGNTIYF.

This chain connects TRBV25-1 to TRBJ2-7; D gene uncertain. V shed 4 bases and J shed 8 bases, with 24 bases lying between them. CDR1 is MGHDK and CDR2 is SYGVNS in the germline V gene. CDR3 length: 16 amino acids. The CDR3 sequence is CASSATYRESPSKQYF. CDR3 nucleotide sequence: TGTGCCAGCAGTGCCACATATAGGGAATCACCGAGCAAGCAGTACTTC.

CDR3 region: CAIRDDQALAPYGYTF. CDR3 in DNA: TGTGCCATCAGGGACGATCAAGCTTTAGCTCCGTATGGCTACACCTTC. The chain employs TRBV10-3 and TRBJ1-2; no clear D. Trimming pared 6 bases from V and 5 bases from J, leaving 22 bases between. The CDR3 totals 16 residues. The germline CDR1 and CDR2 sequences are ENHRY and SYGVKD.

This clonotype was seen ten or more times. The V gene is TRBV2, the J gene TRBJ1-6; perhaps TRBD1 as D (6 bases). Germline CDR1 reads SNHLY; CDR2 reads FYNNEI. The CDR3 runs to 15 residues. The ends were cut back, 7 bases at V and 7 bases at J, with 17 bases in the middle. The CDR3 loop is CASTNREERNSPLHF. CDR3 coding DNA: TGTGCCAGCACGAACAGGGAAGAGAGGAATTCACCCCTCCACTTT.

This clonotype has only a few counts. This clone may be a read error of a much larger clone one base away. The rearrangement links TRBV19 to TRBJ2-3; D possibly corresponds to TRBD2 (7 bases). The CDR3 sequence is 14 residues long. Germline V gene sequence: CDR1 LNHDA, CDR2 SQIVND (reference sequence). The CDR3 nucleotides read TGTGCCAGCAGTATGGGGGGGGACACAGATATGCAGTATTTT. Residues: CASSMGGDTDMQYF.

This clonotype was picked up a small number of times. The CDR3 sequence is CASTQEANYGYTF. The CDR3 region has the DNA TGTGCCAGCACCCAGGAAGCTAACTATGGCTACACCTTC. The rearrangement links TRBV2 to TRBJ1-2; no firm D call. Trimming left V 7 bases short and J 0 bases short, with 9 bases between. This CDR3 comprises 13 residues. The germline V gene has CDR1 SNHLY and CDR2 FYNNEI.

CDR3 residues: CASARTSGGQETQYF. In DNA form, the CDR3 reads TGTGCCAGCGCTAGGACTAGCGGGGGCCAAGAGACCCAGTACTTC. This chain links TRBV2 with TRBJ2-5; 13 bases line up with TRBD2. There are 15 residues in the CDR3. Trimming cost V 8 bases and J 1 base; bases outside gene matches: 4. Per the germline V gene, CDR1 is SNHLY and CDR2 is FYNNEI.

Concerning this clonotype itself: A much bigger clone sits one base away, suggesting this may be a read error. The chain couples TRBV6-4 to TRBJ2-1; the D is unclear. The CDR3 loop spans 16 amino acids. Per germline, CDR1 MRHNA and CDR2 SNTAGT. The V end lost 2 bases, the J end lost 2 bases, and 13 bases lay between the germline ends. CDR3 sequence: CASSDTLLSTYNEQFF. In DNA form, the CDR3 reads TGTGCCAGCAGTGACACCTTATTGAGCACCTACAATGAGCAGTTCTTC.

This clonotype was detected ten times or more. This chain connects TRBV25-1 to TRBJ1-1, with 12 bases matching TRBD1. There are 15 residues in the CDR3. V was clipped by 7 bases and J by 5 bases; unmatched bases: 8. CDR1 is MGHDK and CDR2 is SYGVNS in the germline V gene. The CDR3 DNA sequence: TGTGCCAGCACCCCGGGACAGGGGGCTAAAACTGAAGCTTTCTTT. It is translated as CASTPGQGAKTEAFF.

The gene calls are TRBV20-1 and TRBJ2-3; 10 bases are a match to TRBD2. Per germline, CDR1 DFQATT and CDR2 SNEGSKA (reference sequence). The CDR3 totals 14 residues. The trim removed 6 bases at V and 0 bases at J, leaving 3 bases unmatched. The CDR3 reads CSATLAGSTDTQYF. CDR3 bases: TGCAGTGCGACACTAGCGGGGAGCACAGATACGCAGTATTTT.

This clonotype was recorded a few times. J is TRBJ1-5 and V is TRBV28; D is possibly TRBD1 (5 bases). CDR1 is MDHEN, CDR2 SYDVKM, per germline. This CDR3 is built from 15 residues. V lost 3 bases and J lost 4, with 13 bases in between. CDR3 nucleotides: TGTGCCAGCAGTTTTCTTAGACAGTATAATCAGCCCCAGCATTTT. It specifies CASSFLRQYNQPQHF. The full variable domain, its missing parts supplied by reference TRBV28 and TRBJ1-5, is DVKVTQSSRYLVKRTGEKVFLECVQDMDHENMFWYRQDPGLGLRLIYFSYDVKMKEKGDIPEGYSVSREKKERFSLILESASTNQTSMYLCASSFLRQYNQPQHFGDGTRLSIL.

CDR3 DNA sequence: TGTGCCAGCAGCTTAGCGCTCCCGGAACAAGAGACCCAGTACTTC. Protein product: CASSLALPEQETQYF. The chain recombines TRBV7-2 with TRBJ2-5; D unresolved. The germline V gene has CDR1 SGHTA and CDR2 FQGNSA. This CDR3 spans 15 amino acids. Trimming left V 0 bases short and J 2 bases short, with 10 bases between.

The chain carries TRBV7-6 and TRBJ1-5; D remains ambiguous. Trimming left V 5 bases short and J 5 bases short, with 10 bases between. This CDR3 has 13 residues. CDR1 and CDR2 (germline): SGHVS, FNYEAQ. The DNA for the CDR3 is TGTGCCAGCAGCCAAATGTTGGATCAGCCCCAGCATTTT. Encoded protein: CASSQMLDQPQHF.

The chain uses TRBV20-1 and TRBJ2-7; 8 positions match TRBD1. From germline, CDR1 is DFQATT and CDR2 SNEGSKA (reference sequence). The CDR3 runs to 14 residues. V was pared by 0 bases and J by 5 bases, with 6 bases of the junction left unmatched. CDR3: CSARDWTGYDEQYF. The CDR3 nucleotides read TGCAGTGCTAGAGATTGGACAGGGTACGACGAGCAGTACTTC.

The J gene is TRBJ2-5, the V gene TRBV7-3; possibly TRBD1 for D (5 bases). Germline V lookup: CDR1 SGHTA, CDR2 FQGTGA. V was clipped by 5 bases and J by 4 bases, with 14 bases between them. The CDR3 has 14 amino acids. The CDR3 nucleotides read TGTGCCAGCAGCCCCGACTCAAGGGGAGAGACCCAGTACTTC. It yields the protein CASSPDSRGETQYF.

CDR3 coding DNA: TGTGCCAGCAGCGTAGGACTAGCGGGAGGGGACAATGAGCAGTTCTTC. Residues: CASSVGLAGGDNEQFF. The rearrangement uses TRBV9 and TRBJ2-1, with 14 bases matching TRBD2. Germline trimming cut 0 bases from V and 5 bases from J; bases unmatched to any gene: 1. Germline-derived CDR1 and CDR2 are SGDLS and YYNGEE. This CDR3 spans 16 amino acids.

CDR3 coding DNA: TGTGCCACCAGCAGCGGAGAACAGGGTTCCTACGAGCAGTACTTC. Protein sequence: CATSSGEQGSYEQYF. The chain couples TRBV15 to TRBJ2-7, with a weak D call TRBD1 (6 bases). Germline V gives CDR1 LNHNV, CDR2 YYDKDF (reference sequence). This CDR3 region has 15 residues. The V end lost 3 bases, the J end lost 1 base, and 13 bases lay between the germline ends.

The chain joins TRBV5-1 to TRBJ1-2; TRBD1 matches 10 bases. This CDR3 spans 14 amino acids. Germline loops: CDR1 SGHRS, CDR2 YFSETQ. V was clipped by 5 bases and J by 8 bases; unmatched bases: 9. CDR3 amino acids: CASRSGQGGRGYTF. In nucleotides, the CDR3 is TGCGCCAGCAGGTCCGGACAGGGGGGTCGGGGCTACACCTTC. Combining the CDR3 with reference TRBV5-1 and TRBJ1-2 gives the whole variable domain KAGVTQTPRYLIKTRGQQVTLSCSPISGHRSVSWYQQTPGQGLQFLFEYFSETQRNKGNFPGRFSGRQFSNSRSEMNVSTLELGDSALYLCASRSGQGGRGYTFGSGTRLTVV.

The chain is built from TRBV10-3 and TRBJ1-1; 9 positions match TRBD1. This CDR3 is built from 14 residues. In germline, CDR1 is ENHRY, CDR2 SYGVKD. The V segment lost 7 bases and the J segment 5 bases; nucleotides outside the gene matches: 8. The CDR3: CAIKGQGSGTEAFF. The CDR3 bases are TGTGCCATCAAGGGACAGGGTTCGGGAACTGAAGCTTTCTTT.